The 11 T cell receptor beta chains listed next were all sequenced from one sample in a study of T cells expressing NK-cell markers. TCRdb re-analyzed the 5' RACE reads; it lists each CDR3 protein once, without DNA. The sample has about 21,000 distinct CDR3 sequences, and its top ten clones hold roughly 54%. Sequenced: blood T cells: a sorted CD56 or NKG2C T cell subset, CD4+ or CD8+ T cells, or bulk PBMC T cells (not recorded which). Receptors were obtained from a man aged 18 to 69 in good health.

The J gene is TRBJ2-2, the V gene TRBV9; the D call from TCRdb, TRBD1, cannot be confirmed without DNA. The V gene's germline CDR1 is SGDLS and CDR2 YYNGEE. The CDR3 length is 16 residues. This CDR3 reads CASSPGGQGHTGELFF.

Here the CDR3 reads CASSPRGSVEETQYF. The rearrangement links TRBV18 to TRBJ2-5; the TCRdb D gene call, TRBD1, has no DNA to confirm it. CDR3 size: 15 residues. Germline-derived CDR1 and CDR2 are KGHSH and LQKENI. Drawing the rest from reference TRBV18 and TRBJ2-5, the complete variable domain is NAGVMQNPRHLVRRRGQEARLRCSPMKGHSHVYWYRQLPEEGLKFMVYLQKENIIDESGMPKERFSAEFPKEGPSILRIQQVVRGDSAAYFCASSPRGSVEETQYFGPGTRLLVL.

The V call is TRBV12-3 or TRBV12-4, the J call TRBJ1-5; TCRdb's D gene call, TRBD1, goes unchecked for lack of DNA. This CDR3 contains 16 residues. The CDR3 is CASSPGGGISNQPQHF.

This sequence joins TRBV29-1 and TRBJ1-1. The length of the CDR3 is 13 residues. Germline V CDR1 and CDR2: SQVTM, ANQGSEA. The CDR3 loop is CSVGGRLNTEAFF.

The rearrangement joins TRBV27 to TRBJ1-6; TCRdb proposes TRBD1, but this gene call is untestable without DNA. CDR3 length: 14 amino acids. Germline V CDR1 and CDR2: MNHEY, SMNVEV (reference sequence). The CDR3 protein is CASGKTGAPSPLHF.

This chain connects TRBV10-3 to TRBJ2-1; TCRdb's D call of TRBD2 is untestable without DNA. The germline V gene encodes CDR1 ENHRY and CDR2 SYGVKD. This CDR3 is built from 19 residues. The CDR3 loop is CAISSPSSSGRARYNEQFF.

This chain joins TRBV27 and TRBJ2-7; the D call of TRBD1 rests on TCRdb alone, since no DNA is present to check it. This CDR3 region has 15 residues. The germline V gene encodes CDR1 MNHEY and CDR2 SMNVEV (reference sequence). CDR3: CASSPLVMGFGEQYF.

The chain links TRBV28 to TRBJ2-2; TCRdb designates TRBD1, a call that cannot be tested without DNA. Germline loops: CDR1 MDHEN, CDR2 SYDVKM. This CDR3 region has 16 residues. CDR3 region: CASSLLTGGGNGELFF.

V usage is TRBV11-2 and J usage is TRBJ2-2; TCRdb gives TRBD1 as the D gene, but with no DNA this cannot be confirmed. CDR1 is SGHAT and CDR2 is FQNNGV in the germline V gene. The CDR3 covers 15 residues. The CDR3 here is CASSWGQAHTGELFF.

CDR3 amino acids: CSAVPGPTEAFF. The chain has TRBV20-1 and TRBJ1-1. Germline loops: CDR1 DFQATT, CDR2 SNEGSKA (reference sequence). The CDR3 has 12 amino acids.

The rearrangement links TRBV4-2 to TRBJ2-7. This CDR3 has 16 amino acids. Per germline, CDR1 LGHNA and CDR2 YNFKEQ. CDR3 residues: CASSQDYSRRSYEQYF.